Here is one T cell receptor (beta chain) with its context. No antigen is known for it. This sample stems from a study of shared clonotypes between healthy human individuals. On the study more broadly: Researchers assigned three CD4 naive, three CD4 memory, two CD8 naive and one CD8 memory plate to each donor. Study findings and constraints: Investigators expected sequencing depth to affect clonotype sharing among donors. A generally larger estimated richness was seen in naive subsets than in memory subsets.

Some clones are missing from TCRdb's copy, which holds only in-frame ones; the method was immunoSEQ multiplex PCR. Of roughly 1,000,000 clones detected, around 78% appear once; the ten largest clones hold around 0.61%. V lost 3 bases, J lost 5 bases, and 16 bases lay in between. The CDR3 covers 15 residues. The V gene's germline CDR1 is LNHNV and CDR2 YYDKDF (reference sequence). The gene calls are TRBV15 and TRBJ2-5; a possible D gene is TRBD1 (6 bases). Sequencing was performed on memory CD4+ T cells from PBMCs. Subset in this sample: CD45RA-negative fraction. The receptor was isolated from a man between 18 and 29 years old in good health. Some clones in this sample may be carry-over from other donors' samples. The CDR3 loop is CATSSLGQSAETQYF. In DNA, the CDR3 is TGTGCCACCAGCAGTCTCGGACAGTCAGCGGAGACCCAGTACTTC.